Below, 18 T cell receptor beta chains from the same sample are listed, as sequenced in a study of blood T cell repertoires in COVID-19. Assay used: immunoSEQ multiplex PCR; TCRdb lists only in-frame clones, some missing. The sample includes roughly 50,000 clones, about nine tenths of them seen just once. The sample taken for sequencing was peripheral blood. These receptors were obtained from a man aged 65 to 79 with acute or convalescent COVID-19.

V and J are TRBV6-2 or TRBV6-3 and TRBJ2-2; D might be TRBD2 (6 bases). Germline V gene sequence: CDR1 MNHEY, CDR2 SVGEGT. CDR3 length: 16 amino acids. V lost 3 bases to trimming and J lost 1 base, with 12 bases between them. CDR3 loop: CASSYRRGKNTGELFF. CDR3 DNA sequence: TGTGCCAGCAGTTATAGACGGGGGAAGAACACCGGGGAGCTGTTTTTT.

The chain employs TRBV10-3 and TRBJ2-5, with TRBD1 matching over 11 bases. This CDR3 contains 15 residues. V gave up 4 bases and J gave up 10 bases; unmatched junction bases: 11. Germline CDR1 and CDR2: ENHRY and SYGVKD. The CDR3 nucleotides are TGTGCCATCAGTGCCCTGGACAGGGGGCTAAGAGACCAGTACTTC. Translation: CAISALDRGLRDQYF.

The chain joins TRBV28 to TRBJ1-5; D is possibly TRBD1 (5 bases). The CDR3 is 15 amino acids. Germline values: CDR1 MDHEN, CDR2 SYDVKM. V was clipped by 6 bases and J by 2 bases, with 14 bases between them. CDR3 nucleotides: TGTGCCAGCAGAACAACCCCAGGGCGCAATCAGCCCCAGCATTTT. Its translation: CASRTTPGRNQPQHF.

The CDR3 protein is CASSEGHGNSPLHF. CDR3 bases: TGTGCCAGTAGTGAGGGACACGGAAATTCACCCCTCCACTTT. The chain recombines TRBV19 with TRBJ1-6; the D gene is possibly TRBD1 (6 bases). V was trimmed by 5 bases and J by 7 bases, leaving 12 bases between them. This CDR3 is 14 amino acids long. Per the germline V gene, CDR1 is LNHDA and CDR2 is SQIVND (reference sequence). Full variable domain (remainder filled in from reference TRBV19 and TRBJ1-6): DGGITQSPKYLFRKEGQNVTLSCEQNLNHDAMYWYRQDPGQGLRLIYYSQIVNDFQKGDIAEGYSVSREKKESFPLTVTSAQKNPTAFYLCASSEGHGNSPLHFGNGTRLTVT.

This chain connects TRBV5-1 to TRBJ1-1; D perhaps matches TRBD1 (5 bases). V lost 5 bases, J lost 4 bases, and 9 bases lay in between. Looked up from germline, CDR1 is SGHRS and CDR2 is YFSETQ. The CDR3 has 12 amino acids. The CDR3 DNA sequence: TGCGCCAGCAGAACGGGGGGCACTGAAGCTTTCTTT. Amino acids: CASRTGGTEAFF. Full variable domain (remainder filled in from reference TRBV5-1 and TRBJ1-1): KAGVTQTPRYLIKTRGQQVTLSCSPISGHRSVSWYQQTPGQGLQFLFEYFSETQRNKGNFPGRFSGRQFSNSRSEMNVSTLELGDSALYLCASRTGGTEAFFGQGTRLTVV.

The CDR3: CASRATGQGNEKLFF. Written as DNA, the CDR3 is TGTGCCAGCAGAGCTACGGGACAGGGGAATGAAAAACTGTTTTTT. The genes are TRBV2 and TRBJ1-4; 10 nucleotides align to TRBD1. The CDR3 consists of 15 residues. V was clipped by 6 bases and J by 5 bases; unmatched bases: 6. The germline CDR1 and CDR2 sequences are SNHLY and FYNNEI. Together with reference TRBV2 and TRBJ1-4, the CDR3 gives the full variable domain: EPEVTQTPSHQVTQMGQEVILRCVPISNHLYFYWYRQILGQKVEFLVSFYNNEISEKSEIFDDQFSVERPDGSNFTLKIRSTKLEDSAMYFCASRATGQGNEKLFFGSGTQLSVL.

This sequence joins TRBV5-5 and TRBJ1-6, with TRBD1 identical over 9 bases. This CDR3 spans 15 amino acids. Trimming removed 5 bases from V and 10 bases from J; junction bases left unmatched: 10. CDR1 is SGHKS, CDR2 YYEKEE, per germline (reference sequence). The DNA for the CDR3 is TGTGCCAGCAGAGTGGATGGGACAGGGAGATCACCCCTCCACTTT. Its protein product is CASRVDGTGRSPLHF.

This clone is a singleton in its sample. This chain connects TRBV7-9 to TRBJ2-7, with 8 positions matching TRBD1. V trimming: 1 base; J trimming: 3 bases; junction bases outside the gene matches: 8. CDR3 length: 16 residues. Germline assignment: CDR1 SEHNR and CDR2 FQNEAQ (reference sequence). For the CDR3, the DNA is TGTGCCAGCAGCTTAGGAGGCGGGACAGGAGACTACGAGCAGTACTTC. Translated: CASSLGGGTGDYEQYF.

The CDR3 here is CASSQEPTGTSPLHF. For the CDR3, the DNA is TGCGCCAGCAGCCAAGAGCCTACAGGGACCTCACCCCTCCACTTT. V usage is TRBV4-3 and J usage is TRBJ1-6, with a possible D match to TRBD1 (6 bases). Per germline, CDR1 LGHNA and CDR2 YSLEER. The CDR3 spans 15 residues. Trimming pared 0 bases from V and 10 bases from J, leaving 13 bases between.

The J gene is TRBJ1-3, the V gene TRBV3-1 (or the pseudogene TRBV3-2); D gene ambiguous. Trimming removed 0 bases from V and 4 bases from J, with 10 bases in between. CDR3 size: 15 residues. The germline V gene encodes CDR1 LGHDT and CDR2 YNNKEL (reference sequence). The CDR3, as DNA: TGTGCCAGCAGCCAAGATTGGCAGGCCGGAAACACCATATATTTT. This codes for CASSQDWQAGNTIYF.

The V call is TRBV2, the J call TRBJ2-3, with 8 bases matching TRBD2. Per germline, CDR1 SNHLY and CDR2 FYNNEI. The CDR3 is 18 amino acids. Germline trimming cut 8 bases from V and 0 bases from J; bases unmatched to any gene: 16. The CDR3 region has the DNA TGTGCCAGCTTATTTGGACTAGCCTCTAGATCTAGCACAGATACGCAGTATTTT. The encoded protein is CASLFGLASRSSTDTQYF.

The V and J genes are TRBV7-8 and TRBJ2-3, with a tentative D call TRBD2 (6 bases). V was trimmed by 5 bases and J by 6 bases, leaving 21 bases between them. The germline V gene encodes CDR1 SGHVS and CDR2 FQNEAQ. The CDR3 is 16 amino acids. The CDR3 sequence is CASSPEQAGFRDTQYF. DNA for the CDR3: TGTGCCAGCAGCCCTGAACAGGCGGGGTTCAGGGATACGCAGTATTTT.

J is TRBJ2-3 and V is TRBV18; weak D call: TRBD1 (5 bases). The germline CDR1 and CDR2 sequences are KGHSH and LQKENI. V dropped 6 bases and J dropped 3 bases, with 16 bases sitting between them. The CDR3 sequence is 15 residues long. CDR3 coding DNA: TGTGCCAGCTCGACGACTGGGGCCTATACAGATACGCAGTATTTT. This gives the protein CASSTTGAYTDTQYF.

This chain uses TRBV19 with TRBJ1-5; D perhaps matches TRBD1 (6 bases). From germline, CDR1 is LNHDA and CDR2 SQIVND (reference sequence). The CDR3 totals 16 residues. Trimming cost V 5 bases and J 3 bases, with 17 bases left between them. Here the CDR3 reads CASSWTAMGINQPQHF. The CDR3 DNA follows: TGTGCCAGTAGTTGGACAGCCATGGGGATCAATCAGCCCCAGCATTTT.

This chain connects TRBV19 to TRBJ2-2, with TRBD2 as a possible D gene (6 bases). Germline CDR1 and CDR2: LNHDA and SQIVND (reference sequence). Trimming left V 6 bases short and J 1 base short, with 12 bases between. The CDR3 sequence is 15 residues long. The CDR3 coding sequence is TGTGCCAGTAGAGGGCTAGCGCAGAACACCGGGGAGCTGTTTTTT. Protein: CASRGLAQNTGELFF.

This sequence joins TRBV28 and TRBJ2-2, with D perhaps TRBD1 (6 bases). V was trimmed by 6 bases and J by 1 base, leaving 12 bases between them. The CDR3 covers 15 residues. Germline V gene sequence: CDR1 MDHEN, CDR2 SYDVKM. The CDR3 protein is CASSTGTLNTGELFF. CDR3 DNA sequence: TGTGCCAGCAGCACCGGGACACTGAACACCGGGGAGCTGTTTTTT. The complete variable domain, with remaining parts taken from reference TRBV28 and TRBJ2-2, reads DVKVTQSSRYLVKRTGEKVFLECVQDMDHENMFWYRQDPGLGLRLIYFSYDVKMKEKGDIPEGYSVSREKKERFSLILESASTNQTSMYLCASSTGTLNTGELFFGEGSRLTVL.

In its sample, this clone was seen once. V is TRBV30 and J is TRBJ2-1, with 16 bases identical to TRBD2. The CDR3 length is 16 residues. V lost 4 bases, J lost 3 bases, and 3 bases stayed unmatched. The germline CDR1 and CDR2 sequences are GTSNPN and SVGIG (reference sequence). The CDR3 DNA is TGTGCCTGGAAGGGACTAGCGGGGGGGCTCTACAATGAGCAGTTCTTC. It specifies CAWKGLAGGLYNEQFF.

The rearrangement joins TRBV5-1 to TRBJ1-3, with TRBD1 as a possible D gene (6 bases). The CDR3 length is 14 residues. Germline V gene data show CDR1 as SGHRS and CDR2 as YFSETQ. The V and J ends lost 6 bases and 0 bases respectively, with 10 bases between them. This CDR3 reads CASTDRSSGNTIYF. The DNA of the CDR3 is TGCGCCAGCACAGACAGGAGCTCTGGAAACACCATATATTTT. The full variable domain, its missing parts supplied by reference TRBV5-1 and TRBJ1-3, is KAGVTQTPRYLIKTRGQQVTLSCSPISGHRSVSWYQQTPGQGLQFLFEYFSETQRNKGNFPGRFSGRQFSNSRSEMNVSTLELGDSALYLCASTDRSSGNTIYFGEGSWLTVV.